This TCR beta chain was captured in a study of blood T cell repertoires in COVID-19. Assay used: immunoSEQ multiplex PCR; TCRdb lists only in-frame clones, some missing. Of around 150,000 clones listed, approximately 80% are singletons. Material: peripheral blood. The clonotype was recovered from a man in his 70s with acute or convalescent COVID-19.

The CDR3: CASSAPGQRLNTEAFF. The CDR3 DNA is TGTGCCAGCAGCGCCCCGGGACAGAGATTGAACACTGAAGCTTTCTTT. V is TRBV5-4 and J is TRBJ1-1; 7 bases map to TRBD1. The CDR3 has 16 residues. From germline, CDR1 is SGHNT and CDR2 YYREEE (reference sequence). V shed 4 bases, J shed 0 bases, and the junction held 9 bases outside the gene matches.